Given below is one T cell receptor (beta chain) in context. What it recognizes is unknown. TCRdb re-analysed the reads in MiXCR, keeping a single row per CDR3 protein. The repertoire includes around 100,000 distinct CDR3 sequences, roughly a tenth of them detected once, and approximately 31% sits in the top ten. The data derive from a study of T cell repertoires in cytomegalovirus infection. Study in general: Indications came from public TCR beta signatures; they pointed to CMV infection and to a matching HLA type.

Study results and caveats: It was HLA-C-restricted CMV-specific TCR beta clonotypes that dominated the response ex vivo. Summed public TCR beta family frequency identified CMV carriers bearing the relevant HLA.

CDR3 length: 14 residues. Trimming stripped 5 bases from V and 5 bases from J, with 15 bases between. Per germline, CDR1 LNHDA and CDR2 SQIVND (reference sequence). The genes are TRBV19 and TRBJ1-2, with D perhaps TRBD1 (5 bases). The sequence was obtained from a human donor in good health (CMV status not recorded). Some clones in this sample may be carry-over from other donors' samples. The sequenced sample consisted of PBMCs, sequenced either directly or after in vitro stimulation (not recorded which). The CDR3 loop reads CASSPGLRGYGYTF. CDR3 DNA: TGTGCCAGTAGTCCGGGCCTGCGGGGGTATGGCTACACCTTC.